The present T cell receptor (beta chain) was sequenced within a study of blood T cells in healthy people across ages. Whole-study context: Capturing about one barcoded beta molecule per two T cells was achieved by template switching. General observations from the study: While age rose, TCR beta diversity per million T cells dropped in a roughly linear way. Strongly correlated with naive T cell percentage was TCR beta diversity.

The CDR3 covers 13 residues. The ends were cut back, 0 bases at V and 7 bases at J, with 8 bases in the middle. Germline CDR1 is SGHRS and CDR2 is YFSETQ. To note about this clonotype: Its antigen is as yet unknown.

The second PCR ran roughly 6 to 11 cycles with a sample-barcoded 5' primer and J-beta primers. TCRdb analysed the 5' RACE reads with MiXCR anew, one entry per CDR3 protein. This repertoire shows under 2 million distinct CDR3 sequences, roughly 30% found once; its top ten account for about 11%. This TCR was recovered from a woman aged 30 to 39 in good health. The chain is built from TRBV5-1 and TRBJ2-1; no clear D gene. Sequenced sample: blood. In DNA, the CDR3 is TGCGCCAGCAGCTTGGGATCAGCGAATGAGCAGTTCTTC. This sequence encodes CASSLGSANEQFF.